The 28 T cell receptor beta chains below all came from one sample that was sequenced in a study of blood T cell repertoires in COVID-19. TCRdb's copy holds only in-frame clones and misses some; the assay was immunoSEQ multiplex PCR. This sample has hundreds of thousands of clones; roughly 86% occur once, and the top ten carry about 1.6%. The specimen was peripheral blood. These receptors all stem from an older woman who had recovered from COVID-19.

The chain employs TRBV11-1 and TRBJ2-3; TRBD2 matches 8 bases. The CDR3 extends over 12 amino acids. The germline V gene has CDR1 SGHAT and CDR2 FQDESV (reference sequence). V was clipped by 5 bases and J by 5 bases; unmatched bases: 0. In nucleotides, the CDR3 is TGTGCCAGCAGCGCGGGGGGAGATACGCAGTATTTT. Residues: CASSAGGDTQYF.

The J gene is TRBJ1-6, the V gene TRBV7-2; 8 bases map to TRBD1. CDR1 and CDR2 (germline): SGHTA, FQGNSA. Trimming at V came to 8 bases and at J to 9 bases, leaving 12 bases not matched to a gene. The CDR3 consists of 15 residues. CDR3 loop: CASLDRGQAFSPLHF. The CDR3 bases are TGTGCCAGCCTAGACAGGGGCCAAGCGTTTTCACCCCTCCACTTT.

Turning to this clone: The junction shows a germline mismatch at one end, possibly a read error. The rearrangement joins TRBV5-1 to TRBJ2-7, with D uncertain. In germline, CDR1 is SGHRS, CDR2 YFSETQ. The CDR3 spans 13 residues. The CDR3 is CASRSGSSSEQYF. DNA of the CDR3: TGCGCCAGCAGGTCCGGGTCCTCCTCCGAGCAGTACTTC.

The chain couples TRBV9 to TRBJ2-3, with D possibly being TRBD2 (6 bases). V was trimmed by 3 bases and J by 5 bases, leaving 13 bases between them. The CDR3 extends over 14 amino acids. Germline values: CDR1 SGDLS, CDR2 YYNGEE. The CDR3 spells CASSAAGRQDTQYF. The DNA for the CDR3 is TGTGCCAGCAGCGCCGCGGGGAGACAAGATACGCAGTATTTT.

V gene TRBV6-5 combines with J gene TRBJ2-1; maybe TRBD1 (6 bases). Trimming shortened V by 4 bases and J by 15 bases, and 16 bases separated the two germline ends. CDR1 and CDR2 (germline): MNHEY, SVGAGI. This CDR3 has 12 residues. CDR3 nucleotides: TGTGCCAGCAGTTCAGGCCGACAGGTCCCGTTCTTC. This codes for CASSSGRQVPFF.

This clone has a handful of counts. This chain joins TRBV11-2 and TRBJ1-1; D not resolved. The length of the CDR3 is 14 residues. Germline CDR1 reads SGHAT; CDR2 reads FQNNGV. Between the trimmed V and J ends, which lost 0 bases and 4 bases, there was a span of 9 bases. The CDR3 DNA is TGTGCCAGCAGCTTAGATAGATTGAGCACTGAAGCTTTCTTT. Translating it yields CASSLDRLSTEAFF. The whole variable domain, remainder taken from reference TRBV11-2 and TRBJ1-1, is EAGVAQSPRYKIIEKRQSVAFWCNPISGHATLYWYQQILGQGPKLLIQFQNNGVVDDSQLPKDRFSAERLKGVDSTLKIQPAKLEDSAVYLCASSLDRLSTEAFFGQGTRLTVV.

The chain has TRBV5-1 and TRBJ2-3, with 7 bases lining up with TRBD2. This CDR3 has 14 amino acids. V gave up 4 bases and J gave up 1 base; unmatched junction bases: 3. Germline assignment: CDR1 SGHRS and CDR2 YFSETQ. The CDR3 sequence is CASSRSGGTDTQYF. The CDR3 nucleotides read TGCGCCAGCAGCAGGAGCGGGGGCACAGATACGCAGTATTTT.

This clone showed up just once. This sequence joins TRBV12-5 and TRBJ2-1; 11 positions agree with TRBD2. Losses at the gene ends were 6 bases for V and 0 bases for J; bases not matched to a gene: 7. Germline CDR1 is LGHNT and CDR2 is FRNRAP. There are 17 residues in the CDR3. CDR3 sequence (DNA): TGTGCTAGTGGCCCGACTAGCGGGATGAGCTCCTACAATGAGCAGTTCTTC. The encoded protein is CASGPTSGMSSYNEQFF.

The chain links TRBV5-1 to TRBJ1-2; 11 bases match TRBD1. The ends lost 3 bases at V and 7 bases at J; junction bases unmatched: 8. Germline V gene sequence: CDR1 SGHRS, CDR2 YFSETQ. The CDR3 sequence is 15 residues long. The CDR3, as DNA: TGCGCCAGCAGCTCAACCGGGACAGGGGGTAGTGGCTACACCTTC. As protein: CASSSTGTGGSGYTF.

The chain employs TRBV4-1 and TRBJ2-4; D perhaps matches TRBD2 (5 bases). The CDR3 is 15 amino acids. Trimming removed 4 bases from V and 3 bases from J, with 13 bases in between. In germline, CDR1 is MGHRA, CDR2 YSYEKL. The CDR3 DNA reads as TGCGCCAGCAGCCCGACCGGGATCGGCAAAAACATTCAGTACTTC. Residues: CASSPTGIGKNIQYF.

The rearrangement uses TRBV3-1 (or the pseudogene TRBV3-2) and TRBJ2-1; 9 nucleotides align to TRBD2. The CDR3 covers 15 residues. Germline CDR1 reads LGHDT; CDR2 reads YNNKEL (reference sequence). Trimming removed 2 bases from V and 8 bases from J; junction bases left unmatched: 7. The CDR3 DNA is TGTGCCAGCAGCCAAACTAGCGGGTCCTGGGATGAGCAGTTCTTC. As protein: CASSQTSGSWDEQFF.

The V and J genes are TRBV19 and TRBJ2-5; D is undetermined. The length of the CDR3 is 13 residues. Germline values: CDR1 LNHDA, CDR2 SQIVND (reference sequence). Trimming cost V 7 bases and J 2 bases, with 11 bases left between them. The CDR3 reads CASNLGPQETQYF. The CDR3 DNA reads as TGTGCCAGTAATCTCGGTCCGCAAGAGACCCAGTACTTC.

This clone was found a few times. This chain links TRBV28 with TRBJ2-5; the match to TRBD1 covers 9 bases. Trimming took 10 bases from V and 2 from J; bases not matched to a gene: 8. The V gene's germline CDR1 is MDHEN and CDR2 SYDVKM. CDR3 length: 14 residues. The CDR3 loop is CATYGQGRQETQYF. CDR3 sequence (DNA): TGTGCCACCTACGGACAGGGGAGGCAAGAGACCCAGTACTTC.

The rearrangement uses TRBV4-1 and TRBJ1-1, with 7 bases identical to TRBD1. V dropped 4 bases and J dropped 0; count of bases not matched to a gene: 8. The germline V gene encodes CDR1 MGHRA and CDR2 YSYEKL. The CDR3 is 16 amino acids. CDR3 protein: CASSRVPGQLNTEAFF. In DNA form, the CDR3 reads TGCGCCAGCAGCCGAGTACCGGGACAGTTGAACACTGAAGCTTTCTTT.

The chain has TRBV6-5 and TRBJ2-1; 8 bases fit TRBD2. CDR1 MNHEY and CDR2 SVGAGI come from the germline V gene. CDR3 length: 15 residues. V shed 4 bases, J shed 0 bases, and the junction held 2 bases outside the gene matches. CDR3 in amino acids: CASSLLAASYNEQFF. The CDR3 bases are TGTGCCAGCAGTTTACTAGCGGCCTCCTACAATGAGCAGTTCTTC.

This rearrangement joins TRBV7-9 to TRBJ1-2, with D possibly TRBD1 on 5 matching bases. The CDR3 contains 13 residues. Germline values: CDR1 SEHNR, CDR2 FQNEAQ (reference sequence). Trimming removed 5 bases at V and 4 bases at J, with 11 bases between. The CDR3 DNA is TGTGCCAGCAGCGAGTTCGGGGGCTATGGCTACACCTTC. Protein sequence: CASSEFGGYGYTF.

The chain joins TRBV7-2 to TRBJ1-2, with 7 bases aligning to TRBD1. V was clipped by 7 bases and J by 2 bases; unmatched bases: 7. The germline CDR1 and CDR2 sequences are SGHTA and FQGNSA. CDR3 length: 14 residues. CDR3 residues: CASNRDSRNYGYTF. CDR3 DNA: TGTGCCAGCAACCGGGACAGTAGGAACTATGGCTACACCTTC. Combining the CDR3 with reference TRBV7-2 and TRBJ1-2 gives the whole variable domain GAGVSQSPSNKVTEKGKDVELRCDPISGHTALYWYRQSLGQGLEFLIYFQGNSAPDKSGLPSDRFSAERTGGSVSTLTIQRTQQEDSAVYLCASNRDSRNYGYTFGSGTRLTVV.

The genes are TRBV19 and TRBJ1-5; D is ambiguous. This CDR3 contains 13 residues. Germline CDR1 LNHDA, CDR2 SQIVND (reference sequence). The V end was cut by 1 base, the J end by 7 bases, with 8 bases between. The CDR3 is CASSIGSRQPQHF. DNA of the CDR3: TGTGCCAGTAGTATAGGGAGTAGGCAGCCCCAGCATTTT. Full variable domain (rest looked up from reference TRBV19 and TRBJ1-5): DGGITQSPKYLFRKEGQNVTLSCEQNLNHDAMYWYRQDPGQGLRLIYYSQIVNDFQKGDIAEGYSVSREKKESFPLTVTSAQKNPTAFYLCASSIGSRQPQHFGDGTRLSIL.

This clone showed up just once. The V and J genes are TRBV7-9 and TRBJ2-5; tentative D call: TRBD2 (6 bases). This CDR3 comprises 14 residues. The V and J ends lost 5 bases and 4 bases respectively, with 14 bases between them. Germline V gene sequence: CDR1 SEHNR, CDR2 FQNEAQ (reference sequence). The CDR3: CASSTGLPRETQYF. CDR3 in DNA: TGTGCCAGCAGCACGGGACTCCCGCGAGAGACCCAGTACTTC.

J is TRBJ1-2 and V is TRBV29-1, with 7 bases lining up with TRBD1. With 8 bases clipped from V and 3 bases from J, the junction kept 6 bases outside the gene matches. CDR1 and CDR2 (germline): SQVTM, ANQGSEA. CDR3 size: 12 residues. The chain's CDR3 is CSNDRVDYGYTF. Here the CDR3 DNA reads TGCAGCAACGACAGGGTTGACTATGGCTACACCTTC.

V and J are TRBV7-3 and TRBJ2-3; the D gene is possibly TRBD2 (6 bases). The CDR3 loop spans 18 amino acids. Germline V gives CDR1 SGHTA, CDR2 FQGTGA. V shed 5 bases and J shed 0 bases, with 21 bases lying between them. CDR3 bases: TGTGCCAGCAGCACCGGAAGACTAGGGTCTTCTAGCACAGATACGCAGTATTTT. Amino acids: CASSTGRLGSSSTDTQYF.

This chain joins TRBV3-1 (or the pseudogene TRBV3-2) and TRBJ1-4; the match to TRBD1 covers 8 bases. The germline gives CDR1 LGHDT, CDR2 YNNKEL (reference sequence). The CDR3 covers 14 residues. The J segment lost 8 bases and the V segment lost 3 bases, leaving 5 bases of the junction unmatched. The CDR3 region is CASSHQGAVEKLFF. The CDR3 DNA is TGTGCCAGCAGCCATCAGGGGGCCGTGGAAAAACTGTTTTTT.

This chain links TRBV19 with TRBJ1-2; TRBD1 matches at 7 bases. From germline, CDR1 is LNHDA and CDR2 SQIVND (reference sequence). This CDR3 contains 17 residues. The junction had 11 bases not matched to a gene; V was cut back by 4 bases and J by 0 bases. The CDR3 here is CASSTLGQAKPNYGYTF. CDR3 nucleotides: TGTGCCAGTAGTACCCTTGGACAGGCGAAACCTAACTATGGCTACACCTTC.

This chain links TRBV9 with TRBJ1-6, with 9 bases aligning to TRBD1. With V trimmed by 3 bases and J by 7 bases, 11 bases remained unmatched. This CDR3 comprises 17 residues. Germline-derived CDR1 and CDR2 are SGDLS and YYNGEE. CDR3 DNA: TGTGCCAGCAGCGGTCCCGGGACAGGGAAGCGGAATTCACCCCTCCACTTT. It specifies CASSGPGTGKRNSPLHF.

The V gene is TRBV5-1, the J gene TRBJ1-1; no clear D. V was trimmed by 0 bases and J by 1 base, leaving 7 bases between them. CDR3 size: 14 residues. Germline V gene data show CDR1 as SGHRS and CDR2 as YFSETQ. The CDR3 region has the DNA TGCGCCAGCAGCTTGGCAAACAGGAACACTGAAGCTTTCTTT. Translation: CASSLANRNTEAFF. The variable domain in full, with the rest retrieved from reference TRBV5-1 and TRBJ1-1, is KAGVTQTPRYLIKTRGQQVTLSCSPISGHRSVSWYQQTPGQGLQFLFEYFSETQRNKGNFPGRFSGRQFSNSRSEMNVSTLELGDSALYLCASSLANRNTEAFFGQGTRLTVV.

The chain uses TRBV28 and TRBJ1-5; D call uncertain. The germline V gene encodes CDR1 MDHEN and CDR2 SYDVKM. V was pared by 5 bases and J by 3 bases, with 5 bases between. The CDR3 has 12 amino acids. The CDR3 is CASSVLNQPQHF. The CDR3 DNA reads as TGTGCCAGCAGTGTCCTCAATCAGCCCCAGCATTTT.

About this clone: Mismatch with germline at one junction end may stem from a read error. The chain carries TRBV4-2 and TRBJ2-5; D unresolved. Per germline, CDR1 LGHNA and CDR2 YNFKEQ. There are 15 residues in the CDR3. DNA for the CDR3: TGTGCCAGCAGCCAAGTCGGTCTCTCCCAAGAGGCCCAGTACTTC. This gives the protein CASSQVGLSQEAQYF.

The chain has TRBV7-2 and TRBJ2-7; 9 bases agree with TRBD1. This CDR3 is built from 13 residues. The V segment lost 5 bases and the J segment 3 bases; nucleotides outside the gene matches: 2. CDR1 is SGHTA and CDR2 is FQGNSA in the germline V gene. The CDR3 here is CASSMDRGYEQYF. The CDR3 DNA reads TGTGCCAGCAGCATGGACAGGGGCTACGAGCAGTACTTC. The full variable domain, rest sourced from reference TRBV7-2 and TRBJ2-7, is GAGVSQSPSNKVTEKGKDVELRCDPISGHTALYWYRQSLGQGLEFLIYFQGNSAPDKSGLPSDRFSAERTGGSVSTLTIQRTQQEDSAVYLCASSMDRGYEQYFGPGTRLTVT.